This section outlines one T cell receptor (beta chain) sequence together with its context. Its matching antigen is unknown. Synthetic spike-ins, TCR analog templates, were added into each PCR. Measured with immunoSEQ multiplex PCR; TCRdb has only the in-frame clones, and not every one. The sample has about 45,000 clones, more than 75% seen once. This entry belongs to a study of PD-L1 blockade in urothelial cancer. Study summary: About 90% of the 29 patients were men who had bladder-origin urothelial cancer. Blood underwent analysis 3 weeks (second dose) and 6 weeks after treatment began.

Notes on the study in general: It was durable-benefit patients whose tumor-associated blood clones expanded more at 3 weeks.

With 3 bases clipped from V and 3 bases from J, the junction kept 6 bases outside the gene matches. The CDR3 runs 15 residues. The germline CDR1 and CDR2 sequences are LNHNV and YYDKDF (reference sequence). V and J are TRBV15 and TRBJ2-5; 8 nucleotides align to TRBD1. This specimen consisted of PBMCs, obtained around atezolizumab (anti-PD-L1) treatment. This clonotype originated in a woman aged 55-70 years with urothelial cancer. CDR3 sequence: CATSSGGTGEETQYF. In nucleotides, the CDR3 is TGTGCCACCAGCAGTGGGGGGACAGGAGAAGAGACCCAGTACTTC.